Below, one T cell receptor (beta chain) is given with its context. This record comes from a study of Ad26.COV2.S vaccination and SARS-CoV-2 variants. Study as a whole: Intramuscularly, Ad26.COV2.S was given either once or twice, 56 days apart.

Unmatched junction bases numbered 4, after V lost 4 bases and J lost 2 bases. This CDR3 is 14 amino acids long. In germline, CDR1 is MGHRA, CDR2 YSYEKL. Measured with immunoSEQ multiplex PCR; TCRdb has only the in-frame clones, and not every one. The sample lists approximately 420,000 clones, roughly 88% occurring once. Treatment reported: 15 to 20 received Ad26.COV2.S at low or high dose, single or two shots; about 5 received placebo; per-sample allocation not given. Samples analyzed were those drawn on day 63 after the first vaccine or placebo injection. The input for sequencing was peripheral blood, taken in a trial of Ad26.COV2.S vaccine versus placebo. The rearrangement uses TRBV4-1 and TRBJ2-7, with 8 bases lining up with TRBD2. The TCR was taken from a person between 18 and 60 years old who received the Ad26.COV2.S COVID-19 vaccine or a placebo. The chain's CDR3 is CASSPGTRAYEQYF. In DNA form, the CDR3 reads TGCGCCAGCAGCCCTGGGACTAGGGCCTACGAGCAGTACTTC.